Listed here is a single TCR beta chain. Germline assignment: CDR1 LNHDA and CDR2 SQIVND (reference sequence). The length of the CDR3 is 15 residues. V gave up 5 bases and J gave up 0 bases, with 10 bases separating them. Per the authors' pipeline: By means of reference gene primer amplification, nucleated cell counts were estimated. Clones were read by immunoSEQ multiplex PCR, and TCRdb kept only the in-frame ones, dropping some. That table supplies the V and J calls and clone size; D and trimming were determined from the DNA. This table has tens of thousands of clones, roughly 89% appearing once. The source of the sample is a study of blood T cell repertoires in COVID-19.

This chain links TRBV19 with TRBJ2-2, with a tentative D call TRBD1 (5 bases). Sequencing was performed on peripheral blood. The sequence was collected from a woman aged 55-70 years with COVID-19, enrolled during active disease. The CDR3: CASSLSDTNTGELFF. As DNA, the CDR3 is TGTGCCAGTAGTCTCTCGGACACGAACACCGGGGAGCTGTTTTTT.